This T cell receptor beta chain was captured by sequencing in a study of T cell repertoires in cytomegalovirus infection. Study overall: As its CMV epitopes, the study selected recently identified HLA-C-restricted and well-studied HLA-B-restricted targets. Matching HLA type, along with CMV infection, was indicated by public TCR beta signatures.

The CDR3 extends over 14 amino acids. The trim removed 6 bases at V and 6 bases at J, leaving 8 bases unmatched. Remarks on this clonotype: Its target is unknown.

MiXCR, applied by TCRdb to the reads, yields one record per CDR3 protein. The sample records 200,000 or so distinct CDR3 sequences, around two fifths being singletons. Findings and caveats of the study: Individuals carrying CMV plus the relevant HLA were identified by cumulative frequency of public TCR beta families.

The clonotype originates from a human donor in good health (CMV status not recorded). Some clones in this sample may be carry-over from other donors' samples. The specimen was CD8+ T cells from cultured PBMCs, collected from culture after CMV antigen stimulation. The chain recombines TRBV12-3 or TRBV12-4 with TRBJ2-7, with 10 bases that match TRBD1. Here the CDR3 reads CASSLRDRGTEQYF. The DNA of the CDR3 is TGTGCCAGCAGCCTCCGGGACAGGGGTACCGAGCAGTACTTC.